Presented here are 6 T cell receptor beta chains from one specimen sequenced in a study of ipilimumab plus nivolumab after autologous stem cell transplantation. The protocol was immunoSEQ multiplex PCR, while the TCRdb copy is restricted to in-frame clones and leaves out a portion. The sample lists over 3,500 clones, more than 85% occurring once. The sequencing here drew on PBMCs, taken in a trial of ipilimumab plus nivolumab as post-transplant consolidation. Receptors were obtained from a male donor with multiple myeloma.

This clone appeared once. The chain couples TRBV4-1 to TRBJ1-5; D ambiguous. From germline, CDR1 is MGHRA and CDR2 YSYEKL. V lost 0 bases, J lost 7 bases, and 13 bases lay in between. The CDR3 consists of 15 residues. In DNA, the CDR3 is TGCGCCAGCAGCCAAGATCGGAGGGTGAGCCAGCCCCAGCATTTT. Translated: CASSQDRRVSQPQHF.

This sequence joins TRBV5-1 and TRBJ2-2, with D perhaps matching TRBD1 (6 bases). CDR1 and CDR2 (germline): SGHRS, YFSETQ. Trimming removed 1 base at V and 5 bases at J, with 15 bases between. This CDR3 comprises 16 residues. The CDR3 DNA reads TGCGCCAGCAGCTTGCAGGGACATATGGGGACCGGGGAGCTGTTTTTT. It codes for CASSLQGHMGTGELFF.

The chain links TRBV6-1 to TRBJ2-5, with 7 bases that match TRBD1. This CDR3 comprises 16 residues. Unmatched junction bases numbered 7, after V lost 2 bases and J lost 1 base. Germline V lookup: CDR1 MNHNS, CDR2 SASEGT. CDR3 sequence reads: CASSERGQVLQETQYF. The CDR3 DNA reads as TGTGCCAGCAGTGAACGAGGACAGGTCCTCCAAGAGACCCAGTACTTC.

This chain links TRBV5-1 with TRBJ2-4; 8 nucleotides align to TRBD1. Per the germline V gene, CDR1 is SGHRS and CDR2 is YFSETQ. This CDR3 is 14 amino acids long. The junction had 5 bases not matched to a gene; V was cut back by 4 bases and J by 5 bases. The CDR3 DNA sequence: TGCGCCAGCAGCAACGGACAGGGAGAAAACATTCAGTACTTC. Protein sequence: CASSNGQGENIQYF.

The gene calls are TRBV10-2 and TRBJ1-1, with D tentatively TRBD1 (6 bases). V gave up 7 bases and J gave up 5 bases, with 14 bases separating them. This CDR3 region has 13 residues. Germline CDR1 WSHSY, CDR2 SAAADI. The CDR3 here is CASTFNQGTEAFF. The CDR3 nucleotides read TGCGCCAGCACTTTCAACCAGGGGACTGAAGCTTTCTTT.

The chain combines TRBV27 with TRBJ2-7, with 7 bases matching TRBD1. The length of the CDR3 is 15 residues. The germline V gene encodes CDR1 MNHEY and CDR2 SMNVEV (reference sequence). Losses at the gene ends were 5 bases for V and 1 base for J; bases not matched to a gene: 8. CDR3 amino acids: CASSAAGTESYEQYF. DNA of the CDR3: TGTGCCAGCAGTGCGGCCGGGACAGAGTCCTACGAGCAGTACTTC.